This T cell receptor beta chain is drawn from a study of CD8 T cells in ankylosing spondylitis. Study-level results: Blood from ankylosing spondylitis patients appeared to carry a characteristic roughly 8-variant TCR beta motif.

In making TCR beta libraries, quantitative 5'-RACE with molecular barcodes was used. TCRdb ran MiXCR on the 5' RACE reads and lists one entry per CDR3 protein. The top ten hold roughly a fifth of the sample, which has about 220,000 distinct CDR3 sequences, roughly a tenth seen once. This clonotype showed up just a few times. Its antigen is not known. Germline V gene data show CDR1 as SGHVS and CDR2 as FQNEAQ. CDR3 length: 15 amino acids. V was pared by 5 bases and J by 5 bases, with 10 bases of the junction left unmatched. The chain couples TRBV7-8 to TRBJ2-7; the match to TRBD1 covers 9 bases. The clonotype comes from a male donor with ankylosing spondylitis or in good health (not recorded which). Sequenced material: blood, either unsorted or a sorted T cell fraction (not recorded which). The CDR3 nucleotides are TGTGCCAGCAGCGGCACCGGGACAGGGTTCGACGAGCAGTACTTC. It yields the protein CASSGTGTGFDEQYF.